Below are 24 T cell receptor beta chains sequenced from a single sample in a study of T cells after posttransplantation cyclophosphamide. The protocol was immunoSEQ multiplex PCR, while the TCRdb copy is restricted to in-frame clones and leaves out a portion. This sample includes about 39,000 clones with no singletons; its ten biggest clones take up 4.5%. Material: PBMCs. These receptors were taken from a woman between 50 and 59 years old in good health and a related stem cell transplant donor.

This clone was seen ten or more times. V is TRBV6-5 and J is TRBJ2-3; D is perhaps TRBD1 (6 bases). Germline CDR1 reads MNHEY; CDR2 reads SVGAGI. V lost 0 bases, J lost 1 base, and 11 bases lay in between. The CDR3 spans 16 residues. The DNA for the CDR3 is TGTGCCAGCAGTTACTCTGGGACAATCGGCACAGATACGCAGTATTTT. This sequence encodes CASSYSGTIGTDTQYF.

This clone was detected ten times or more. This chain joins TRBV19 and TRBJ2-2; 8 bases are a match to TRBD1. Germline V gives CDR1 LNHDA, CDR2 SQIVND (reference sequence). V dropped 5 bases and J dropped 4; count of bases not matched to a gene: 3. CDR3 length: 14 residues. CDR3: CASSWQGATGELFF. The CDR3 DNA reads TGTGCCAGTAGTTGGCAGGGGGCCACCGGGGAGCTGTTTTTT.

This clone was counted many times. CDR3 residues: CASSFKEGLSYEQYF. The CDR3 DNA reads TGTGCCAGCAGTTTTAAAGAGGGACTCTCCTACGAGCAGTACTTC. This sequence joins TRBV27 and TRBJ2-7, with D tentatively TRBD2 (6 bases). Trimming removed 3 bases from V and 0 bases from J, with 12 bases in between. The CDR3 is 15 amino acids. Germline CDR1 and CDR2: MNHEY and SMNVEV (reference sequence).

This clone was seen ten or more times. This chain joins TRBV6-6 and TRBJ1-1; maybe TRBD1 (6 bases). Trimming took off 6 bases at V and 1 base at J, with 12 bases between the two ends. The CDR3 totals 14 residues. Germline-derived CDR1 and CDR2 are MNHNY and SVGAGI (reference sequence). In nucleotides, the CDR3 is TGTGCCAGCAGCCACAGGGTGGCGAACACTGAAGCTTTCTTT. Encoded protein: CASSHRVANTEAFF.

Many counts were recorded for this clone. The rearrangement joins TRBV7-2 to TRBJ1-1, with D possibly being TRBD1 (5 bases). CDR3 length: 15 amino acids. V lost 5 bases and J 8 bases, leaving 21 bases between the germline ends. Germline CDR1 SGHTA, CDR2 FQGNSA. CDR3 region: CASSINAGGISEAFF. CDR3 in DNA: TGTGCCAGCAGCATCAACGCTGGGGGGATCTCCGAAGCTTTCTTT. The full variable domain, in which reference TRBV7-2 and TRBJ1-1 provide the parts outside the CDR3, is GAGVSQSPSNKVTEKGKDVELRCDPISGHTALYWYRQSLGQGLEFLIYFQGNSAPDKSGLPSDRFSAERTGGSVSTLTIQRTQQEDSAVYLCASSINAGGISEAFFGQGTRLTVV.

This clone was seen many times. The chain joins TRBV6-6 to TRBJ1-1; TRBD1 aligns across 9 bases. This CDR3 comprises 11 residues. Germline CDR1 is MNHNY and CDR2 is SVGAGI (reference sequence). The V gene end was trimmed by 6 bases and the J gene end by 10 bases; junction bases not matched to a gene: 3. CDR3 protein: CASRETGGAFF. CDR3 sequence (DNA): TGTGCCAGCAGGGAGACAGGGGGAGCTTTCTTT.

There are many counts of this clone. The chain uses TRBV5-1 and TRBJ1-5, with 8 bases fitting TRBD1. Trimming took 9 bases from V and 1 from J; bases not matched to a gene: 6. Germline V gene data show CDR1 as SGHRS and CDR2 as YFSETQ. This CDR3 is built from 14 residues. As DNA, the CDR3 is TGCGCCACCAAGGACAGGGACAGCAATCAGCCCCAGCATTTT. It specifies CATKDRDSNQPQHF.

This clone was counted many times. The rearrangement links TRBV5-1 to TRBJ2-2; D is ambiguous. Deletions cut 3 bases from V and 7 bases from J, with 13 bases between. The CDR3 is made up of 14 amino acids. The germline gives CDR1 SGHRS, CDR2 YFSETQ. The chain's CDR3 is CASSYHPTGGELFF. Written as DNA, the CDR3 is TGCGCCAGCAGCTACCACCCCACGGGCGGGGAGCTGTTTTTT.

This clone was detected a few times. Relative to the germline gene, one junction end is altered; a read error may explain this. The same CDR3 can be traced to other DNA sequences in this sample. The rearrangement links TRBV4-3 to TRBJ1-3; D is undetermined. The CDR3 consists of 16 residues. In germline, CDR1 is LGHNA, CDR2 YSLEER. The CDR3 sequence: CASSQDLTSSGNTIYF. Here the CDR3 DNA reads TGCGCCAGCAGTCAAGATTTAACAAGCTCTGGAAACACCATATATTTT.

This clone was picked up many times. The rearrangement links TRBV7-9 to TRBJ2-1; 8 bases agree with TRBD1. The CDR3 sequence is 15 residues long. Germline-derived CDR1 and CDR2 are SEHNR and FQNEAQ (reference sequence). V lost 1 base and J lost 5; bases outside the gene matches: 4. CDR3 DNA: TGTGCCAGCAGCTTAGTCCAGGGGGCTGACAATGAGCAGTTCTTC. Its protein product is CASSLVQGADNEQFF.

This clone was picked up many times. The rearrangement joins TRBV4-2 to TRBJ2-3, with 10 bases matching TRBD2. CDR1 is LGHNA, CDR2 YNFKEQ, per germline. The CDR3 length is 18 residues. Trimming took 4 bases from V and 1 from J; bases not matched to a gene: 11. Here the CDR3 reads CASSPRGTSEWGTDTQYF. The CDR3 DNA follows: TGTGCCAGCAGCCCTAGGGGGACTAGCGAATGGGGCACAGATACGCAGTATTTT.

In its sample, this clone was seen many times. The chain recombines TRBV7-9 with TRBJ1-3; D ambiguous. V was shortened by 3 bases and J by 1 base, with 13 bases between the two germline ends. The CDR3 runs to 16 residues. Germline-derived CDR1 and CDR2 are SEHNR and FQNEAQ (reference sequence). The CDR3 spells CASSLRGSSSGNTIYF. In DNA form, the CDR3 reads TGTGCCAGCAGCTTGCGGGGATCTTCGTCTGGAAACACCATATATTTT.

Many counts were recorded for this clone. This chain connects TRBV9 to TRBJ1-2; no clear D. Between the trimmed V and J ends, which lost 1 base and 4 bases, there was a span of 11 bases. CDR1 SGDLS and CDR2 YYNGEE come from the germline V gene. CDR3 length equals 14 residues. The CDR3 protein is CASSVSGEGYGYTF. The CDR3 region has the DNA TGTGCCAGCAGCGTAAGTGGAGAAGGCTATGGCTACACCTTC.

This clone was observed many times. The chain is built from TRBV4-1 and TRBJ2-4, with 8 bases matching TRBD2. Germline CDR1 MGHRA, CDR2 YSYEKL. J lost 2 bases, V lost 4 bases, and 10 bases had no gene match. The CDR3 is made up of 17 amino acids. Here the CDR3 reads CASSPGGVKGTKNIQYF. In DNA form, the CDR3 reads TGCGCCAGCAGCCCCGGGGGGGTCAAGGGAACCAAAAACATTCAGTACTTC.

The table lists this clone with many counts. The chain combines TRBV4-1 with TRBJ1-1; unclear D gene. CDR1 is MGHRA, CDR2 YSYEKL, per germline. Trimming took off 0 bases at V and 0 bases at J, with 8 bases between the two ends. The CDR3 totals 15 residues. The CDR3, as DNA: TGCGCCAGCAGCCAAGAGTGGCCCATGAACACTGAAGCTTTCTTT. This translates into CASSQEWPMNTEAFF.

This clone was seen many times. The V call is TRBV19, the J call TRBJ2-7; TRBD2 matches 7 bases. The CDR3 is 16 amino acids. The V segment lost 7 bases and the J segment 1 base; nucleotides outside the gene matches: 13. Germline CDR1 is LNHDA and CDR2 is SQIVND (reference sequence). The CDR3, as DNA: TGTGCCAGTACTAATGGGGCAGGGCGGGGGTCCTACGAGCAGTACTTC. Translation gives CASTNGAGRGSYEQYF.

The sample holds a few counts of this clone. The genes are TRBV6-5 and TRBJ2-5; 7 positions match TRBD1. Gene TRBJ2-7 matches the end of the DNA better, so the J call may be wrong. CDR1 and CDR2 (germline): MNHEY, SVGAGI. There are 15 residues in the CDR3. The CDR3 sequence is CASSSPGQKTYEQYF. CDR3 sequence (DNA): TGTGCCAGCAGTTCTCCGGGACAGAAGACCTACGAGCAGTACTTC.

Many counts were recorded for this clone. The chain recombines TRBV5-8 with TRBJ2-7, with 8 bases fitting TRBD1. CDR3 length: 15 residues. Germline values: CDR1 SGHTS, CDR2 YDEGEE. Trimming removed 3 bases from V and 5 bases from J; junction bases left unmatched: 10. The CDR3 here is CASSSYRGDRDEQYF. The DNA for the CDR3 is TGTGCCAGCAGCTCCTACAGGGGGGACCGGGACGAGCAGTACTTC.

This clone was picked up many times. CDR3 nucleotide sequence: TGTGCCAGCAGCTCCATTACAGGGGGTGGCGGCTACACCTTC. The encoded protein is CASSSITGGGGYTF. The rearrangement joins TRBV11-2 to TRBJ1-2; 8 bases align to TRBD1. Trimming removed 4 bases from V and 8 bases from J; junction bases left unmatched: 9. CDR3 size: 14 residues. In germline, CDR1 is SGHAT, CDR2 FQNNGV.

This clone has at least ten counts. V and J are TRBV30 and TRBJ1-1; D uncertain. The CDR3 length is 14 residues. V was shortened by 3 bases and J by 2 bases, with 13 bases between the two germline ends. Per germline, CDR1 GTSNPN and CDR2 SVGIG (reference sequence). The CDR3, as DNA: TGTGCCTGGAGGTTTGAGACACTCAACACTGAAGCTTTCTTT. This codes for CAWRFETLNTEAFF.

This clone was observed at least ten times. The chain has TRBV5-1 and TRBJ1-2, with D tentatively TRBD1 (6 bases). This CDR3 is 15 amino acids long. Deletions cut 3 bases from V and 2 bases from J, with 14 bases between. The V gene's germline CDR1 is SGHRS and CDR2 YFSETQ. In DNA, the CDR3 is TGCGCCAGCAGCTATAGGACACAGGGAAACTATGGCTACACCTTC. It codes for CASSYRTQGNYGYTF.

There are many counts of this clone. J is TRBJ1-5 and V is TRBV28, with D possibly being TRBD1 (6 bases). Germline loops: CDR1 MDHEN, CDR2 SYDVKM. The CDR3 is 17 residues long. V dropped 4 bases and J dropped 7 bases, with 23 bases sitting between them. The CDR3 region is CASSSPRDGGDKQPQHF. CDR3 bases: TGTGCCAGCAGTTCCCCAAGGGACGGGGGGGACAAACAGCCCCAGCATTTT.

This clone was picked up many times. This chain joins TRBV13 and TRBJ2-2; 8 bases fit TRBD1. Per the germline V gene, CDR1 is PRHDT and CDR2 is FYEKMQ (reference sequence). V dropped 5 bases and J dropped 1; count of bases not matched to a gene: 9. CDR3 length: 17 residues. Here the CDR3 reads CASSRARGTGNTGELFF. CDR3 coding DNA: TGTGCCAGCAGCCGCGCGAGGGGGACAGGGAACACCGGGGAGCTGTTTTTT. Full variable domain (remainder filled in from reference TRBV13 and TRBJ2-2): AAGVIQSPRHLIKEKRETATLKCYPIPRHDTVYWYQQGPGQDPQFLISFYEKMQSDKGSIPDRFSAQQFSDYHSELNMSSLELGDSALYFCASSRARGTGNTGELFFGEGSRLTVL.

This clone has ten or more counts. An end of the junction differs from the germline gene, which may be a read error. This sequence joins TRBV7-7 and TRBJ2-3, with D possibly matching TRBD1 (5 bases). The CDR3 is made up of 13 amino acids. CDR1 and CDR2 (germline): SSHAT, FNYEAQ (reference sequence). The CDR3 DNA follows: TGTGCTAGCAGCTTATCAGGGCCAGATACGCAGTATTTT. It translates to CASSLSGPDTQYF.